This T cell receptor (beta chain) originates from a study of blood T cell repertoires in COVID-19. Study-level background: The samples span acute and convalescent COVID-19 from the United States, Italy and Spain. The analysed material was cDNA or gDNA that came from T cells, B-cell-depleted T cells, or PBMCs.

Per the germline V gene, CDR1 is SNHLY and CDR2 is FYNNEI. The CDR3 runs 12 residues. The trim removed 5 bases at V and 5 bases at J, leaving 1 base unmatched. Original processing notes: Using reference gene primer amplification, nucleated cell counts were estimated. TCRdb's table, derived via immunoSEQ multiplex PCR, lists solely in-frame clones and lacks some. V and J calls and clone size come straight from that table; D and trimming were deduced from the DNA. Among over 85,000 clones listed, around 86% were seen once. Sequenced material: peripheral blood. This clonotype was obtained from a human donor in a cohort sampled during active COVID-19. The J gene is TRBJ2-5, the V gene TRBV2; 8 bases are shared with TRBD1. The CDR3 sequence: CASSTGGETQYF. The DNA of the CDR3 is TGTGCCAGCAGTACAGGGGGGGAGACCCAGTACTTC.